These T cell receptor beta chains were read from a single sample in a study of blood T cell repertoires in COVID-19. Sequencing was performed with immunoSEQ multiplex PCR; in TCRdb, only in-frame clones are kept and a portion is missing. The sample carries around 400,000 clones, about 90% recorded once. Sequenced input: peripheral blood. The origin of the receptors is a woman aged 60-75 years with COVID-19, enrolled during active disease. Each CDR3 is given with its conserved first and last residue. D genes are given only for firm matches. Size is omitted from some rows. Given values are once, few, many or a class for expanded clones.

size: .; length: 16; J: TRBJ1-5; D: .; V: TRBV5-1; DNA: TGCGCCAGCAGCTTGGCTCCGGGACAAAAAGGGCAGCCCCAGCATTTT; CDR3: CASSLAPGQKGQPQHF
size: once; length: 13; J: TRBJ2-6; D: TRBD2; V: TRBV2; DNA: TGTGCCAGCAGTGGATCGCTAGCGGGGGGACAGACTTTC; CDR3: CASSGSLAGGQTF
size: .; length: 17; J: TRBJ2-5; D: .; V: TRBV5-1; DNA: TGCGCCAGCAGGCTGGAGGGCAGCTGGGGGAGTGAGGAGACCCAGTACTTC; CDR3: CASRLEGSWGSEETQYF
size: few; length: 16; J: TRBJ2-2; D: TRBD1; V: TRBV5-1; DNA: TGCGCCAGCAGCTTTACAGGGGGCATCGACACCGGGGAGCTGTTTTTT; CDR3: CASSFTGGIDTGELFF
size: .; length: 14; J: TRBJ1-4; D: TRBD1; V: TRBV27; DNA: TGTGCCAGCAGTTTACAGGGGGCGAATGAAAAACTGTTTTTT; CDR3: CASSLQGANEKLFF
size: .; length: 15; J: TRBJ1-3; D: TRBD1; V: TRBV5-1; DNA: TGCGCCAGCAGCGTGACAGGGTCGGCTGGAAACACCATATATTTT; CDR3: CASSVTGSAGNTIYF
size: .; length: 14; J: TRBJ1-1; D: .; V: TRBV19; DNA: TGTGCCAGTACCGACACCATTTCTTCCACTGAAGCTTTCTTT; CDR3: CASTDTISSTEAFF
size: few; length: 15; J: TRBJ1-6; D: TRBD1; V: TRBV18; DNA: TGTGCCAGCTCACCAGGACAGGCGGGTAATTCACCCCTCCACTTT; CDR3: CASSPGQAGNSPLHF
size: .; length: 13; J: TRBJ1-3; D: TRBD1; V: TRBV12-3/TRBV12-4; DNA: TGTGCCAGCAGTTTGTCAGGGGGCAACACCATATATTTT; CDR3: CASSLSGGNTIYF
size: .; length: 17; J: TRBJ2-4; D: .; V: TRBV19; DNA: TGTGCCAGTAGTATCCTCGCCCAGGGGTTAGCCAAAAACATTCAGTACTTC; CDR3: CASSILAQGLAKNIQYF
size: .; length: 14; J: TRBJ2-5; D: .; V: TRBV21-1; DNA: TGTGCCAGCACGGGTTGCGGCCGCCAAGAGACCCAGTACTTC; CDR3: CASTGCGRQETQYF
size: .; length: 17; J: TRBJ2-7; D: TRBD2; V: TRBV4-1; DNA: TGCGCCAGCAGCCAAGGGGTTAGCGGGGTAGTAACCTACGAGCAGTACTTC; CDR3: CASSQGVSGVVTYEQYF
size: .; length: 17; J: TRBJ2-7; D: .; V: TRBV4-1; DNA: TGCGCCAGCAGCCAAGATGAGTACAGCCCGAGCTCCTACGAGCAGTACTTC; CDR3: CASSQDEYSPSSYEQYF
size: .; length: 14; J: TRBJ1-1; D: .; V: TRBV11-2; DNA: TGTGCCAGCAGCTTAGGGGGCAGTAGAACTGAAGCTTTCTTT; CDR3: CASSLGGSRTEAFF
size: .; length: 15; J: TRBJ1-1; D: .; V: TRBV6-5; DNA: TGTGCCAGCAGTTACACAAAACAGGGAAGGACTGAAGCTTTCTTT; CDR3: CASSYTKQGRTEAFF
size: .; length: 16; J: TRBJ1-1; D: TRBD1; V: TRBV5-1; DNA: TGCGCCAGCAGCTTAGGACCGGGACAGCCCAACACTGAAGCTTTCTTT; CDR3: CASSLGPGQPNTEAFF
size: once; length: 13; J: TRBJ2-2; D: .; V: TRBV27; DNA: TGTGCCAGCAGCGCGCCATACACCGGGGAGCTGTTTTTT; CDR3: CASSAPYTGELFF
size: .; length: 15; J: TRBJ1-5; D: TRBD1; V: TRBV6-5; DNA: TGTGCCAGCAGCTTAGACAGGGGTAGCAATCAGCCCCAGCATTTT; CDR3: CASSLDRGSNQPQHF
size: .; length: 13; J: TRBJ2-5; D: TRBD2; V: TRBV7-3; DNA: TGTGCCAGCAGCTTACTAGCGGGGGAGACCCAGTACTTC; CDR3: CASSLLAGETQYF